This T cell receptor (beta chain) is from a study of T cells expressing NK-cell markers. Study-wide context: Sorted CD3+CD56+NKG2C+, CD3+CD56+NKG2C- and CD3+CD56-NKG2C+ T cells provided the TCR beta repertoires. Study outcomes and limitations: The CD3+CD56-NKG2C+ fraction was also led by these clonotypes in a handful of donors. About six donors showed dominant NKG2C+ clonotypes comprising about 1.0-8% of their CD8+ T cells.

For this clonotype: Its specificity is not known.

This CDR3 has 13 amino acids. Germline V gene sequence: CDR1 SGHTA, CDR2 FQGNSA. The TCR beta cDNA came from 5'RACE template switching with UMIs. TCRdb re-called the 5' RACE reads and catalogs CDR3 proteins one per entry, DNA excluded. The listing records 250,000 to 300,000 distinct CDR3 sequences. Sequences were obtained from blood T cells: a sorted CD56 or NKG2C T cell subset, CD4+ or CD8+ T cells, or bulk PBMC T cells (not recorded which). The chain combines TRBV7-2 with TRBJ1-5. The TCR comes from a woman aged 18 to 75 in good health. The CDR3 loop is CASSAREGQPQHF. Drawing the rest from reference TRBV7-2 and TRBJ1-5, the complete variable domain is GAGVSQSPSNKVTEKGKDVELRCDPISGHTALYWYRQSLGQGLEFLIYFQGNSAPDKSGLPSDRFSAERTGGSVSTLTIQRTQQEDSAVYLCASSAREGQPQHFGDGTRLSIL.